These 19 T cell receptor beta chains originate from one sample sequenced in a study of shared clonotypes between healthy human individuals. CD45RO negativity and positive selection for CCR7 defined naive CD8 cells, a population that excluded terminally differentiated effector memory CD45RA+ cells. Produced via immunoSEQ multiplex PCR; TCRdb's table is partial and in-frame only. The profile covers some 2,000,000 clones, with about 95% appearing a single time and about 1.1% taken by the ten largest. The sequenced material came from naive CD8+ T cells sorted from blood. Receptors originate from a man younger than 30 in good health.

This chain uses TRBV5-5 with TRBJ1-2; D not certain. The CDR3 sequence is 16 residues long. Germline assignment: CDR1 SGHKS and CDR2 YYEKEE (reference sequence). V was trimmed by 4 bases and J by 0 bases, leaving 16 bases between them. CDR3 DNA sequence: TGTGCCAGCAGCCCCGAGGGCCCCCCCTCTAACTATGGCTACACCTTC. It codes for CASSPEGPPSNYGYTF. Full variable domain (rest looked up from reference TRBV5-5 and TRBJ1-2): DAGVTQSPTHLIKTRGQQVTLRCSPISGHKSVSWYQQVLGQGPQFIFQYYEKEERGRGNFPDRFSARQFPNYSSELNVNALLLGDSALYLCASSPEGPPSNYGYTFGSGTRLTVV.

V usage is TRBV2 and J usage is TRBJ2-5; D is unclear. The V gene's germline CDR1 is SNHLY and CDR2 FYNNEI. V gave up 6 bases and J gave up 3 bases, with 11 bases separating them. The length of the CDR3 is 13 residues. CDR3 DNA sequence: TGTGCCAGCAGGGCCGACTGGGAAGAGACCCAGTACTTC. Translation gives CASRADWEETQYF.

V usage is TRBV9 and J usage is TRBJ1-2; D may be TRBD1 (6 bases). The CDR3 extends over 13 amino acids. Trimming left V 3 bases short and J 3 bases short, with 9 bases between. CDR1 is SGDLS and CDR2 is YYNGEE in the germline V gene. The CDR3 DNA sequence: TGTGCCAGCAGCGAACAGGGCTACTATGGCTACACCTTC. Amino acid sequence: CASSEQGYYGYTF.

The chain couples TRBV10-2 to TRBJ2-7, with 8 nucleotides matching TRBD2. The CDR3 contains 19 residues. CDR1 is WSHSY and CDR2 is SAAADI in the germline V gene. The V gene end was trimmed by 3 bases and the J gene end by 2 bases; junction bases not matched to a gene: 18. The CDR3 DNA follows: TGCGCCAGCAGTGACGGACTAGGACGGGAGGGCAGGGGTACCTACGAGCAGTACTTC. It is translated as CASSDGLGREGRGTYEQYF.

This clone was detected only once. The gene calls are TRBV29-1 and TRBJ2-2, with D tentatively TRBD2 (5 bases). The CDR3 has 11 residues. V was clipped by 7 bases and J by 6 bases, with 9 bases between them. Germline CDR1 and CDR2: SQVTM and ANQGSEA. The DNA of the CDR3 is TGCAGCGCAGAGGAGGCCGGGGAGCTGTTTTTT. As protein: CSAEEAGELFF.

The chain is built from TRBV4-1 and TRBJ2-7, with 8 bases lining up with TRBD2. Germline V gene data show CDR1 as MGHRA and CDR2 as YSYEKL. J lost 4 bases, V lost 1 base, and 9 bases had no gene match. This CDR3 is 16 amino acids long. CDR3 loop: CASSQVREAAYYEQYF. The CDR3 nucleotides are TGCGCCAGCAGCCAAGTGCGGGAGGCCGCCTATTACGAGCAGTACTTC.

The chain has TRBV5-6 and TRBJ2-3, with 9 bases aligning to TRBD2. The CDR3 runs 16 residues. Germline CDR1 reads SGHDT; CDR2 reads YYEEEE. V lost 4 bases, J lost 1 base, and 7 bases stayed unmatched. The CDR3 loop reads CASSLRTSVGTDTQYF. CDR3 nucleotides: TGTGCCAGCAGCCTTCGGACTAGCGTGGGCACAGATACGCAGTATTTT.

The chain employs TRBV9 and TRBJ2-7; TRBD1 agrees at 7 bases. V was clipped by 0 bases and J by 4 bases; unmatched bases: 4. The CDR3 runs to 14 residues. The germline CDR1 and CDR2 sequences are SGDLS and YYNGEE. The CDR3 DNA sequence: TGTGCCAGCAGCGTAGCTACAGGGGTGTACGAGCAGTACTTC. Its protein is CASSVATGVYEQYF.

The chain has TRBV9 and TRBJ2-5, with D perhaps TRBD1 (6 bases). The closer fit of TRBJ2-7 to the DNA end suggests the J call may be wrong. Germline V gene sequence: CDR1 SGDLS, CDR2 YYNGEE. The length of the CDR3 is 14 residues. CDR3: CASSALTGPNEQYF. The CDR3 region has the DNA TGTGCCAGCAGCGCCCTCACAGGGCCCAACGAGCAGTACTTC.

Here the CDR3 reads CASSSWTGGGELFF. CDR3 nucleotide sequence: TGTGCCAGCAGCTCCTGGACAGGGGGCGGGGAGCTGTTTTTT. This rearrangement joins TRBV7-2 to TRBJ2-2; 10 nucleotides line up with TRBD1. V shed 4 bases and J 7 bases; nucleotides not matched to a gene: 3. The CDR3 runs 14 residues. CDR1 and CDR2 from the germline V gene are SGHTA and FQGNSA. The complete variable domain, with remaining parts taken from reference TRBV7-2 and TRBJ2-2, reads GAGVSQSPSNKVTEKGKDVELRCDPISGHTALYWYRQSLGQGLEFLIYFQGNSAPDKSGLPSDRFSAERTGGSVSTLTIQRTQQEDSAVYLCASSSWTGGGELFFGEGSRLTVL.

The chain's CDR3 is CASSQGNEQYF. The CDR3 DNA reads as TGCGCCAGCAGTCAGGGGAACGAGCAGTACTTC. The chain couples TRBV10-2 to TRBJ2-7; maybe TRBD1 (6 bases). Germline CDR1 is WSHSY and CDR2 is SAAADI. The CDR3 loop spans 11 amino acids. Deletions cut 5 bases from V and 5 bases from J, with 7 bases between.

The rearrangement links TRBV4-1 to TRBJ2-7; TRBD2 agrees at 9 bases. The length of the CDR3 is 16 residues. Trimming removed 3 bases from V and 0 bases from J; junction bases left unmatched: 6. Looked up from germline, CDR1 is MGHRA and CDR2 is YSYEKL. CDR3 loop: CASSQDSGGSSYEQYF. CDR3 coding DNA: TGCGCCAGCAGCCAGGATAGCGGGGGTAGCTCCTACGAGCAGTACTTC.

Turning to this clone: Additional DNA sequences in this sample encode the identical CDR3. The CDR3 DNA reads TGTGCCTGGAGTTCCGGGACAGGATTTCAAGAGACCCAGTACTTC. Translation gives CAWSSGTGFQETQYF. J is TRBJ2-5 and V is TRBV30; 8 bases align to TRBD1. The CDR3 length is 15 residues. V dropped 2 bases and J dropped 2; count of bases not matched to a gene: 7. The germline gives CDR1 GTSNPN, CDR2 SVGIG (reference sequence).

The J gene is TRBJ2-1, the V gene TRBV27, with TRBD1 matching 7 bases. The CDR3 runs to 16 residues. The ends lost 5 bases at V and 0 bases at J; junction bases unmatched: 7. The germline gives CDR1 MNHEY, CDR2 SMNVEV (reference sequence). In DNA, the CDR3 is TGTGCCAGCAGTAGCCGACAGGGATACTCCTACAATGAGCAGTTCTTC. Translating it yields CASSSRQGYSYNEQFF.

The rearrangement joins TRBV2 to TRBJ1-4, with 9 bases fitting TRBD1. The CDR3 sequence is 16 residues long. The V gene's germline CDR1 is SNHLY and CDR2 FYNNEI. The V segment lost 4 bases and the J segment 4 bases; nucleotides outside the gene matches: 7. CDR3 nucleotide sequence: TGTGCCAGCAGTGGAGACAGGGACAGGGATAATGAAAAACTGTTTTTT. Its translation: CASSGDRDRDNEKLFF.

This clone was recorded once. The CDR3 loop reads CASSSYGGASETQYF. CDR3 coding DNA: TGTGCCAGCAGCTCTTACGGGGGGGCCTCAGAGACCCAGTACTTC. This chain uses TRBV7-3 with TRBJ2-5; the match to TRBD2 covers 8 bases. CDR1 is SGHTA, CDR2 FQGTGA, per germline. The CDR3 totals 15 residues. V lost 4 bases to trimming and J lost 4 bases; unmatched junction nucleotides: 8. Together with reference TRBV7-3 and TRBJ2-5, the CDR3 gives the full variable domain: GAGVSQTPSNKVTEKGKYVELRCDPISGHTALYWYRQSLGQGPEFLIYFQGTGAADDSGLPNDRFFAVRPEGSVSTLKIQRTERGDSAVYLCASSSYGGASETQYFGPGTRLLVL.

This clone was observed a handful of times. The sample carries other DNA sequences with the same CDR3. The V call is TRBV5-4, the J call TRBJ2-7; possibly TRBD2 for D (5 bases). Looked up from germline, CDR1 is SGHNT and CDR2 is YYREEE (reference sequence). V was cut by 2 bases and J by 2 bases, with 5 bases left in between. The length of the CDR3 is 12 residues. The CDR3 sequence: CASSFGTYEQYF. The CDR3 nucleotides are TGTGCCAGCAGCTTCGGGACCTACGAGCAGTACTTC.

The chain couples TRBV5-6 to TRBJ2-7; 7 bases agree with TRBD2. CDR1 and CDR2 (germline): SGHDT, YYEEEE. The CDR3 totals 13 residues. V lost 3 bases to trimming and J lost 5 bases; unmatched junction nucleotides: 5. In DNA, the CDR3 is TGTGCCAGCAGCTACCGGGACTACAACGAGCAGTACTTC. Translated: CASSYRDYNEQYF.

To note about this clone: This CDR3 is also generated by other DNA sequences in the sample. The chain employs TRBV28 and TRBJ1-1; D is unresolved. The CDR3 totals 13 residues. Germline values: CDR1 MDHEN, CDR2 SYDVKM. The V and J ends lost 3 bases and 1 base respectively, with 6 bases between them. CDR3 bases: TGTGCCAGCAGTTTTGATTGGAACACTGAAGCTTTCTTT. The encoded protein is CASSFDWNTEAFF. Looking up the rest from reference TRBV28 and TRBJ1-1 gives the full variable domain: DVKVTQSSRYLVKRTGEKVFLECVQDMDHENMFWYRQDPGLGLRLIYFSYDVKMKEKGDIPEGYSVSREKKERFSLILESASTNQTSMYLCASSFDWNTEAFFGQGTRLTVV.